The T cell receptor beta chain described here comes from a study of blood T cell repertoires in COVID-19. The overall study: The United States, Italy and Spain provided the acute and convalescent COVID-19 samples. Sources were T cells, B-cell-depleted T cells, or PBMCs; the material itself was cDNA or gDNA.

Authors' data handling: Estimation of nucleated cell counts relied on the amplification of reference gene primers. This table comes from immunoSEQ multiplex PCR, and its TCRdb copy is limited to in-frame clones, with some not included. D and trimming were read from the DNA, whereas the V and J calls and clone size are those reported in that table. This sample has under 200,000 clones, with around four fifths found just once. This TCR was sampled from an elderly woman with acute or convalescent COVID-19. The specimen was peripheral blood.

CDR3 DNA sequence: TGCGCCAGCAGTGGGGGACTAGCGGGAGGACACAATGAGCAGTTCTTC. Its translation is CASSGGLAGGHNEQFF. The chain carries TRBV10-1 and TRBJ2-1, with 15 positions matching TRBD2. Germline values: CDR1 WNHNN, CDR2 SYGVQD (reference sequence). V lost 4 bases, J lost 5 bases, and 3 bases stayed unmatched. The CDR3 consists of 16 residues.